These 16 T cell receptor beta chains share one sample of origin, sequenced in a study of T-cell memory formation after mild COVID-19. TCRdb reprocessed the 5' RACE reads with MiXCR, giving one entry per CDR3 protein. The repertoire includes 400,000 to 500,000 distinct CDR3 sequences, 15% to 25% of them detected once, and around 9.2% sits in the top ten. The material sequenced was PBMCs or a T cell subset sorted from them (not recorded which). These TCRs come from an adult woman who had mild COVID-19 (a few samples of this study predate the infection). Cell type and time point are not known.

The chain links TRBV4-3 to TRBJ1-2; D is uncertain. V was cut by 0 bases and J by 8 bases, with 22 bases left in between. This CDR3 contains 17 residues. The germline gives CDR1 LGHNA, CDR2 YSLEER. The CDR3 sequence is CASSQDSGGLASGGYTF. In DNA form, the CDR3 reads TGCGCCAGCAGCCAAGATTCTGGAGGGTTAGCCTCGGGAGGCTACACCTTC.

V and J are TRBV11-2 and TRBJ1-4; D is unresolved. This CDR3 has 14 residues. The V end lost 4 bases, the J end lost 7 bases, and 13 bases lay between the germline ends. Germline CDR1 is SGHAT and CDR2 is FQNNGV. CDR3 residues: CASSSTAIGEKLFF. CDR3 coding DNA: TGTGCCAGCAGCTCAACAGCAATCGGTGAAAAACTGTTTTTT.

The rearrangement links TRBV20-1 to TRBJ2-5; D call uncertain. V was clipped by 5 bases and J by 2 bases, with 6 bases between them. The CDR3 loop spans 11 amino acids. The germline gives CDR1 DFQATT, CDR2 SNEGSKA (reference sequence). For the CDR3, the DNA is TGCAGTGCTCGTATACAAGAGACCCAGTACTTC. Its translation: CSARIQETQYF.

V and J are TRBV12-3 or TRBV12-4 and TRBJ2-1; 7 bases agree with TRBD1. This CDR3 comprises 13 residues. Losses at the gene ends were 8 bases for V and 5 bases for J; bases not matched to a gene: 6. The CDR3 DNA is TGTGCCAGCGGATGGGACAGCGACAATGAGCAGTTCTTC. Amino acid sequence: CASGWDSDNEQFF.

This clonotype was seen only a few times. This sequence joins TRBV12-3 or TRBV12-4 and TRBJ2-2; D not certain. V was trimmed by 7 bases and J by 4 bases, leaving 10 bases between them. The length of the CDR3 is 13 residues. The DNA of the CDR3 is TGTGCCAGCACCCTCAGCGTCACCGGGGAGCTGTTTTTT. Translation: CASTLSVTGELFF.

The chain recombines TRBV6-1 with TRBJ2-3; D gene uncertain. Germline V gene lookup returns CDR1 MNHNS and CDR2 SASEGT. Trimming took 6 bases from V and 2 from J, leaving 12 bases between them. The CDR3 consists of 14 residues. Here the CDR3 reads CASRPDWITDTQYF. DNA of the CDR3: TGTGCCAGCAGACCCGACTGGATCACAGATACGCAGTATTTT.

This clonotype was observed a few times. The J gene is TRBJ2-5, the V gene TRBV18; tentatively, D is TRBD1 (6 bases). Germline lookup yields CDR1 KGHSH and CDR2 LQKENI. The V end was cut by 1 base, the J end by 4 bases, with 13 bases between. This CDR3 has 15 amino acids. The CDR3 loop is CASSPLFRGGETQYF. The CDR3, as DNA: TGTGCCAGCTCACCACTTTTCAGGGGTGGAGAGACCCAGTACTTC.

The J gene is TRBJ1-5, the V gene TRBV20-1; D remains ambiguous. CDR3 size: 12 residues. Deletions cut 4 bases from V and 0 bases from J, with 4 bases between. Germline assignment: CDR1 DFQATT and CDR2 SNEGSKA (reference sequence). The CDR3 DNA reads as TGCAGTGCTACCCCTAGCAATCAGCCCCAGCATTTT. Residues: CSATPSNQPQHF.

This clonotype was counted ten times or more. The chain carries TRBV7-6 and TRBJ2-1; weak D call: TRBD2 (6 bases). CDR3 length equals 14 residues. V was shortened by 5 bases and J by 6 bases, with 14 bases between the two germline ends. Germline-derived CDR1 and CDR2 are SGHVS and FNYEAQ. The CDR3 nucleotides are TGTGCCAGCAGCCCCGGGACTTCAAGCAATGAGCAGTTCTTC. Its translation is CASSPGTSSNEQFF.

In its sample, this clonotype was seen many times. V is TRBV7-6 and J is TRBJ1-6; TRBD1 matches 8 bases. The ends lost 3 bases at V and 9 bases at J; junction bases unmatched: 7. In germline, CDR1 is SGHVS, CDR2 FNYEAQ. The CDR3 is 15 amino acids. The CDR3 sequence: CASSLTGDRSSPLHF. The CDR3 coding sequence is TGTGCCAGCAGCTTGACAGGGGATAGAAGTTCACCCCTCCACTTT.

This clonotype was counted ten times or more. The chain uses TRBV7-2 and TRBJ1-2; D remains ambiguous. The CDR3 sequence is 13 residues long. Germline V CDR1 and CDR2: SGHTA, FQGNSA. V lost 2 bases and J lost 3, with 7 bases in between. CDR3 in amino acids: CASSLSMDYGYTF. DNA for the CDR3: TGTGCCAGCAGCTTAAGCATGGACTATGGCTACACCTTC.

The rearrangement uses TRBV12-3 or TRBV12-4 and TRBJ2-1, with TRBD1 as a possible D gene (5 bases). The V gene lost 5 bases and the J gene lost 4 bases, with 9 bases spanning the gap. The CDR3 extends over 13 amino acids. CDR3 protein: CASSLTVYNEQFF. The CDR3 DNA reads TGTGCCAGCAGTCTGACAGTATACAATGAGCAGTTCTTC.

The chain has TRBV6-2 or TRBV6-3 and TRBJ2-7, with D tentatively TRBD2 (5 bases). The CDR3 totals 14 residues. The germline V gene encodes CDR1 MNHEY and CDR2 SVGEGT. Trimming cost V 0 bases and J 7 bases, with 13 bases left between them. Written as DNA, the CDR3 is TGTGCCAGCAGTTACTCGAGGGCAGGCGGTGAGCAGTACTTC. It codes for CASSYSRAGGEQYF.

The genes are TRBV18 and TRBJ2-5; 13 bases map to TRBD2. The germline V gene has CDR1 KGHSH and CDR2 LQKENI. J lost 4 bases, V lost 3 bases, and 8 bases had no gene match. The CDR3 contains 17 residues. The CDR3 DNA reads TGTGCCAGCTCACCCCCGGGACTAGCGGGACGAGGAGAGACCCAGTACTTC. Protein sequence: CASSPPGLAGRGETQYF. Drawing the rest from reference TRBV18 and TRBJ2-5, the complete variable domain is NAGVMQNPRHLVRRRGQEARLRCSPMKGHSHVYWYRQLPEEGLKFMVYLQKENIIDESGMPKERFSAEFPKEGPSILRIQQVVRGDSAAYFCASSPPGLAGRGETQYFGPGTRLLVL.

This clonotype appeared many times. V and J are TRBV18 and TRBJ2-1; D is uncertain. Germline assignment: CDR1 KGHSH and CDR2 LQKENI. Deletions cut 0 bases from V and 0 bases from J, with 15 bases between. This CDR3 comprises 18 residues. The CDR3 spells CASSPPVLEPFSYNEQFF. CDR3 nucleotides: TGTGCCAGCTCACCACCGGTGTTAGAACCCTTCTCCTACAATGAGCAGTTCTTC. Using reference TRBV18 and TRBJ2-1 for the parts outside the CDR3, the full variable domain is NAGVMQNPRHLVRRRGQEARLRCSPMKGHSHVYWYRQLPEEGLKFMVYLQKENIIDESGMPKERFSAEFPKEGPSILRIQQVVRGDSAAYFCASSPPVLEPFSYNEQFFGPGTRLTVL.

The CDR3 is CASSTRTGSDTQYF. CDR3 nucleotides: TGTGCCAGCAGCACACGGACAGGGTCAGATACGCAGTATTTT. The rearrangement uses TRBV7-2 and TRBJ2-3, with 8 nucleotides matching TRBD1. The CDR3 sequence is 14 residues long. V was pared by 5 bases and J by 4 bases, with 5 bases of the junction left unmatched. The germline CDR1 and CDR2 sequences are SGHTA and FQGNSA.